The rows below give T cell receptor beta chains drawn from one sample of a study of radiotherapy plus CTLA-4 blockade in lung cancer. Produced via immunoSEQ multiplex PCR; TCRdb's table is partial and in-frame only. The sample records 30,000 to 40,000 clones, less than 75% being singletons. Sequencing used peripheral blood, obtained from a patient treated with radiotherapy plus ipilimumab. These receptors came from a human donor with non-small cell lung cancer who had stable disease on radiotherapy plus ipilimumab. Both conserved end residues are part of each CDR3. Each record gives: V gene, J gene, CDR3 protein.

TRBV2	TRBJ1-1	CASNQDSGNTEAFF
TRBV4-3	TRBJ2-5	CASSQDSSSIKTQYF
TRBV29-1	TRBJ2-7	CSVGWTGKAYEQYF
TRBV18	TRBJ1-2	CASSPGLGRLNYGYTF
TRBV6-1	TRBJ1-5	CASSLLAQSNQPQHF
TRBV7-9	TRBJ2-7	CASSQQGGLAGAYEQYF
TRBV6-6	TRBJ2-7	CASSYKRELEQYF
TRBV5-1	TRBJ1-2	CASSLGQGSYGYTF
TRBV15	TRBJ2-6	CATSRARGVGTGANVLTF
TRBV27	TRBJ2-7	CASSLIGRDSYEQYF
TRBV6-1	TRBJ1-4	CASSEAGQVNEKLFF
TRBV19	TRBJ2-5	CASRGHTGLAGRERETQYF
TRBV11-1	TRBJ2-1	CASGNRRRNEQFF
TRBV14	TRBJ2-2	CASSQTATGELFF
TRBV19	TRBJ1-2	CASSRYKGYTF
TRBV18	TRBJ2-5	CASSPPEGRETQYF
TRBV15	TRBJ2-2	CATSRVEAGTGELFF
TRBV5-1	TRBJ2-1	CASSSDRGSTDEQFF
TRBV9	TRBJ2-3	CASSRLDTTDTQYF
TRBV5-1	TRBJ2-1	CASNPRVGGNEQFF
TRBV28	TRBJ2-7	CASSLWDQTAYEQYF
TRBV25-1	TRBJ1-2	CASSVGQGARGYTF
TRBV6-4	TRBJ2-3	CASSDSQGDTQYF
TRBV6-6	TRBJ2-7	CASSKQNYEQYF
TRBV29-1	TRBJ2-3	CSVTGTSGSVADTQYF
TRBV6-5	TRBJ1-6	CASREGNSPLHF
TRBV9	TRBJ1-5	CASSVGREHNQPQHF
TRBV6-1	TRBJ2-1	CASSDRSGFF
TRBV12-5	TRBJ2-5	CASGPTGAKGETQYF
TRBV28	TRBJ2-1	CASSLFTDMSEQFF
TRBV6-1	TRBJ2-2	CASSDYGQGYTGELFF
TRBV6-6	TRBJ1-5	CASSDGQGSSNQPQHF